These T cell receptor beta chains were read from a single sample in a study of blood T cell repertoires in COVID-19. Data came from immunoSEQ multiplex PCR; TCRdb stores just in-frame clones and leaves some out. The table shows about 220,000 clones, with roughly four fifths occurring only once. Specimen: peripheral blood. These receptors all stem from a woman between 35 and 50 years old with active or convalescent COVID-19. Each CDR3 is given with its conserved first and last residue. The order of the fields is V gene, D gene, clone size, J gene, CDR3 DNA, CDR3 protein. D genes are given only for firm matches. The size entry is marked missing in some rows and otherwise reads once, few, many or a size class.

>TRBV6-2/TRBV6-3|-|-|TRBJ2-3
TGTGCCAGCAGTTTTTTAGCGGACCCGAGCACAGATACGCAGTATTTT
CASSFLADPSTDTQYF
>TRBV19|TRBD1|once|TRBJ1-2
TGTGCCACCAGGGGGGGACTAGACTACACCTTC
CATRGGLDYTF
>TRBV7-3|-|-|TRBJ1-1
TGTGCCAGCAGCCAGGGCCCTAACACTGAAGCTTTCTTT
CASSQGPNTEAFF
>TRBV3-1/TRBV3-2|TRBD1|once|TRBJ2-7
TGTGCCAGCAGTCCCGGGACAGGGGCCTACGAGCAGTACTTC
CASSPGTGAYEQYF
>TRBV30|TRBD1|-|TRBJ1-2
TGTGCCTGGAGGGAGACAGGGAGAATTGGTGGCTACACCTTC
CAWRETGRIGGYTF
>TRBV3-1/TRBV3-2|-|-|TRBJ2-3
TGTGCCAGCAGCCACTATCCGGATACGCAGTATTTT
CASSHYPDTQYF
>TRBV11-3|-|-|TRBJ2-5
TGTGCCAGCAGCCCCCACAATGGGGGGGGCGCGACCCAGTACTTC
CASSPHNGGGATQYF
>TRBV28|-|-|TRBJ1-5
TGTGCCAGCAGTTTTGCAGGCAGCACGCCCAATCAGCCCCAGCATTTT
CASSFAGSTPNQPQHF
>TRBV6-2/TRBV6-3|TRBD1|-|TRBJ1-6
TGTGCCAGCAGTTACTCGATCCGGACAGGGTACGATTCACCCCTCCACTTT
CASSYSIRTGYDSPLHF
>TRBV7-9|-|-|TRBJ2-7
TGTGCCAGCAGCTTAGCTACGGGGGTCTACGAGCAGTACTTC
CASSLATGVYEQYF
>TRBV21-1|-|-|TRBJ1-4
TGTGCCAGCAGCAGCCCCAGGGGGGATAATGAAAAACTGTTTTTT
CASSSPRGDNEKLFF
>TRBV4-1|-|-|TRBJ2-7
TGCGCCAGCAGCCAAGTAGACTTCCTGGGCGGAGGCTACGAGCAGTACTTC
CASSQVDFLGGGYEQYF
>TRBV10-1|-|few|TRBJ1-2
TGCGCCAGCAGCCCACAGGGAACCTATGGCTACACCTTC
CASSPQGTYGYTF
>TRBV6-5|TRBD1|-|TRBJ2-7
TGTGCCAGCAGTTTCCGGCTGAGGGACAGGGGCTACGAGCAGTACTTC
CASSFRLRDRGYEQYF
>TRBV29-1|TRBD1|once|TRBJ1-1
TGCAGCGTTCCCCGGGACAGCAACACTGAAGCTTTCTTT
CSVPRDSNTEAFF
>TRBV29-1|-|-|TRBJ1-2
TGCAGCGTTGAAGGAGGGTACGACTATGGCTACACCTTC
CSVEGGYDYGYTF
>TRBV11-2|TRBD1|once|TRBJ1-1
TGTGCCAGCAACCACAGGACAGGGGGAAAAAGTGAAGCTTTCTTT
CASNHRTGGKSEAFF
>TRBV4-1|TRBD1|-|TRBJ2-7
TGCGCCAGCAGCCAAGCCAGGGGGCCCTACGAGCAGTACTTC
CASSQARGPYEQYF
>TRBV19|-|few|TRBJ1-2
TGTGCCAGTAGTATAGCAGGGGCAAGTGGCTACACCTTC
CASSIAGASGYTF
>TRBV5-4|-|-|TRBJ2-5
TGTGCCAGCAGCTTGGGGGGACAACTAGGGGGAGAGACCCAGTACTTC
CASSLGGQLGGETQYF
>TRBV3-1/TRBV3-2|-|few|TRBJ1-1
TGTGCCAGCAGCCTTGGGAGGGGCACTGAAGCTTTCTTT
CASSLGRGTEAFF
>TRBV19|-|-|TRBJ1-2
TGTGCCAGTAGTATATCACAGAACGACTATGGCTACACCTTC
CASSISQNDYGYTF
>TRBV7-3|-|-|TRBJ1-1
TGTGCCAGCAGCTTAACGGGGCGGAACACTGAAGCTTTCTTT
CASSLTGRNTEAFF
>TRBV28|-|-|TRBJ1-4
TGTGCCAGCAGTCGAGACGGGGATGAAAAACTGTTTTTT
CASSRDGDEKLFF
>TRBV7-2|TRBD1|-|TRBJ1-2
TGTGCCAGCAGCTATGACAGGGTCTATGGCTACACCTTC
CASSYDRVYGYTF
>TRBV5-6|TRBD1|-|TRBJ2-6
TGTGCCAGCAGCTTGAAGGGGGCTACTGGGGCCAACGTCCTGACTTTC
CASSLKGATGANVLTF
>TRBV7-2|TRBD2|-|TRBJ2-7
TGTGCCAGCAGCTTAGTGTCTCGGGGGGGGTCCTACGAGCAGTACTTC
CASSLVSRGGSYEQYF
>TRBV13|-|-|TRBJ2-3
TGTGCCAGCAGCTTAGTGGGGCCAACAGATACGCAGTATTTT
CASSLVGPTDTQYF
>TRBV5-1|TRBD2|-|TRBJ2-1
TGCGCCAGCAGCCCAGGACTAGCGGGAGGGCGGACCTACAATGAGCAGTTCTTC
CASSPGLAGGRTYNEQFF
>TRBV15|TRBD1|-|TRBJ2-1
TGTGCCACCAGCAGAGATCTTTTGGGGACAGTCTATGAGCAGTTCTTC
CATSRDLLGTVYEQFF
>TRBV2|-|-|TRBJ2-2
TGTGCCAGCAGTGAAGTCCGGTTAAGCACCGGGGAGCTGTTTTTT
CASSEVRLSTGELFF
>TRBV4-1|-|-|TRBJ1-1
TGCGCCAGCTATTCGACAGGAAAGAACACTGAAGCTTTCTTT
CASYSTGKNTEAFF
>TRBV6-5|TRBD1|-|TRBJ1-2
TGTGCCAGCGCGGACAGGGAGGACTATGGCTACACCTTC
CASADREDYGYTF
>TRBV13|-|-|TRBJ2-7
TGTGCCAGCAGCTTAGGCTACTCCTACGAGCAGTACTTC
CASSLGYSYEQYF
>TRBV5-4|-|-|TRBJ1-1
TGTGCCAGCAGTTTCGGCAGGGGTTGGGCTGAAGCTTTCTTT
CASSFGRGWAEAFF
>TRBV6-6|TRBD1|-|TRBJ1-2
TGTGCCCGCGTGGGGTGGACCGACAGGGGGTATGGCTACACCTTC
CARVGWTDRGYGYTF
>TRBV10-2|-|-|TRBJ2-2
TGCGCCAGCAGGTCAGGGGCGATGGAGCTGTTTTTT
CASRSGAMELFF